This T cell receptor beta chain derives from a study of blood T cells in healthy people across ages. General observations from the study: The unsorted PBMCs prevented any conclusive comparison of naive versus antigen-experienced cells.

The V end was cut by 3 bases, the J end by 8 bases, with 5 bases between. The germline gives CDR1 DFQATT, CDR2 SNEGSKA (reference sequence). The CDR3 runs 9 residues. Regarding this clonotype: Its antigen is not identified.

Combining a sample-barcoded 5' primer with a J-beta primer mix, a second PCR ran for roughly 7 to 12 cycles. TCRdb re-analysed the 5' RACE reads in MiXCR, keeping a single row per CDR3 protein. In the table there are approximately 1.5 million distinct CDR3 sequences, roughly 32% of which are singletons. PBMCs were isolated at a quantity of at least 6 million per sample. The sequenced material came from blood. This TCR came from a woman aged 30 to 39 in good health. The rearrangement links TRBV20-1 to TRBJ2-7; D is unresolved. The CDR3 DNA is TGCAGTGCTAGGGCCAAGCAGTACTTC. This translates into CSARAKQYF.